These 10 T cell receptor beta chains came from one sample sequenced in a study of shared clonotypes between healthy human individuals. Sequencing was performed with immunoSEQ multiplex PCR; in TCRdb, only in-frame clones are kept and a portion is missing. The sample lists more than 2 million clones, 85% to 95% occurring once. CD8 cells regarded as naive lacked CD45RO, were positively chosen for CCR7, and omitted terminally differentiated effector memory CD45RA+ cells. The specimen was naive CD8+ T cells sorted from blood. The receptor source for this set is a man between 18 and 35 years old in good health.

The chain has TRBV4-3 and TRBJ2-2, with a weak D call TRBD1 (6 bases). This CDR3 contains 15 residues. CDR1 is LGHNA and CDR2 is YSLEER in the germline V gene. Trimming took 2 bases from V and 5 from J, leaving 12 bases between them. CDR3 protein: CASSQHAQGTGELFF. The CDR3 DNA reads TGCGCCAGCAGCCAACATGCCCAGGGGACCGGGGAGCTGTTTTTT.

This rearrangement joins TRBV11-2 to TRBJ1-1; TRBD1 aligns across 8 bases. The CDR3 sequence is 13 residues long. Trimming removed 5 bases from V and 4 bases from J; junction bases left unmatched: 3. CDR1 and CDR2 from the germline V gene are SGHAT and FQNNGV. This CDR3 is CASSRTGTTEAFF. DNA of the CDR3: TGTGCCAGCAGCCGGACAGGGACCACTGAAGCTTTCTTT.

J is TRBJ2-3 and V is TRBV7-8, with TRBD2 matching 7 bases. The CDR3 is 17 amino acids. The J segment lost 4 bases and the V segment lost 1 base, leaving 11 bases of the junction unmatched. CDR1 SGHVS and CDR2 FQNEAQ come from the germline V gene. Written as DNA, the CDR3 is TGTGCCAGCAGCTTAGTTATTTGGGGGGGTAGCGCAGATACGCAGTATTTT. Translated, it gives CASSLVIWGGSADTQYF. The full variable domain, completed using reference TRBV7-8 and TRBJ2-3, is GAGVSQSPRYKVAKRGQDVALRCDPISGHVSLFWYQQALGQGPEFLTYFQNEAQLDKSGLPSDRFFAERPEGSVSTLKIQRTQQEDSAVYLCASSLVIWGGSADTQYFGPGTRLTVL.

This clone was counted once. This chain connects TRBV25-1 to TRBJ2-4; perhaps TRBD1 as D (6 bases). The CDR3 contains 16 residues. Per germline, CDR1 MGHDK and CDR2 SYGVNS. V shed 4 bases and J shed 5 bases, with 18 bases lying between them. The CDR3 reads CASSVTQGPPENIQYF. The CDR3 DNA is TGTGCCAGCAGTGTCACACAGGGTCCCCCCGAAAACATTCAGTACTTC.

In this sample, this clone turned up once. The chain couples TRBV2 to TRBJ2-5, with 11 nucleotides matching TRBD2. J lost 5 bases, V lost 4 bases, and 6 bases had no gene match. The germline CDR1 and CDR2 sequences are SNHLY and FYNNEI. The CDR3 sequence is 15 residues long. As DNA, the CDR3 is TGTGCCAGCAGTGGTGGACTAGCGGGTCCGGAGACCCAGTACTTC. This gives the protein CASSGGLAGPETQYF.

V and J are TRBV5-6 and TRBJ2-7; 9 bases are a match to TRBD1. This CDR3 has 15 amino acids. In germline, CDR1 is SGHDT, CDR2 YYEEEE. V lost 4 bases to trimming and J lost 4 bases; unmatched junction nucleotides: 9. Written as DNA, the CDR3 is TGTGCCAGCAGCGCCGGGACAGGGAGGAATTACGAGCAGTACTTC. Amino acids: CASSAGTGRNYEQYF. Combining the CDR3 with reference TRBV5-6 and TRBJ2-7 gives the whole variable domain DAGVTQSPTHLIKTRGQQVTLRCSPKSGHDTVSWYQQALGQGPQFIFQYYEEEERQRGNFPDRFSGHQFPNYSSELNVNALLLGDSALYLCASSAGTGRNYEQYFGPGTRLTVT.

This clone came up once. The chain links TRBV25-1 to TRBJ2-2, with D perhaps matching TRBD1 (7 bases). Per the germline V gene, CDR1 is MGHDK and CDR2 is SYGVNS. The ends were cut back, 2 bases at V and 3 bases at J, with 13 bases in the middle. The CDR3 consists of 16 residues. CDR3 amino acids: CASSEMAGGYTGELFF. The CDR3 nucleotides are TGTGCCAGCAGTGAAATGGCAGGGGGGTACACCGGGGAGCTGTTTTTT.

CDR3 DNA sequence: TGTGCCAGCAGTTTAGGCGTTAATGAAAAACTGTTTTTT. This encodes CASSLGVNEKLFF. The chain couples TRBV6-5 to TRBJ1-4; D is unclear. The CDR3 has 13 residues. Germline values: CDR1 MNHEY, CDR2 SVGAGI. Trimming removed 4 bases at V and 4 bases at J, with 7 bases between.

The CDR3 loop reads CASSPEPGQTPYEQYF. CDR3 in DNA: TGCGCCAGCAGCCCGGAACCGGGACAAACACCCTACGAGCAGTACTTC. The chain joins TRBV5-1 to TRBJ2-7; weak D call: TRBD1 (6 bases). This CDR3 region has 16 residues. CDR1 is SGHRS and CDR2 is YFSETQ in the germline V gene. With 4 bases removed from V and 2 bases from J, the gap between germline ends came to 19 bases.

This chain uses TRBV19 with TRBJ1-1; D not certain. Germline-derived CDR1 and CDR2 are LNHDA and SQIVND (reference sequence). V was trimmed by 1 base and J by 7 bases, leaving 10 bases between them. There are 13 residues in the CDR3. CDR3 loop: CASSIVGGIEAFF. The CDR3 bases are TGTGCCAGTAGTATAGTAGGCGGGATTGAAGCTTTCTTT.